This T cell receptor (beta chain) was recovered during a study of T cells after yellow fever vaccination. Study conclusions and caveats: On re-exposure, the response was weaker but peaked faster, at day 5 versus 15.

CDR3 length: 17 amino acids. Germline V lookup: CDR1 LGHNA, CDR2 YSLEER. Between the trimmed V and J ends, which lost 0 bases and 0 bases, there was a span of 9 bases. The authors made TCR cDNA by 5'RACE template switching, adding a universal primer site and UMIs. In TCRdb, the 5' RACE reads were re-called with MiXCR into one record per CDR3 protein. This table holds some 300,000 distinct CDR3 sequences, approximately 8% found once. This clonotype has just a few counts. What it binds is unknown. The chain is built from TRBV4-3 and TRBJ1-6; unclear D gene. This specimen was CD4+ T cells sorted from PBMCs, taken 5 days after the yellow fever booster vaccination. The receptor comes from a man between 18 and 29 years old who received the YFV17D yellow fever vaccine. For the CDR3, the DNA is TGCGCCAGCAGCCAAGATAAAACTTTCTCCTATAATTCACCCCTCCACTTT. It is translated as CASSQDKTFSYNSPLHF.